One and the same sample provided the 3 T cell receptor beta chains below, sequenced in a study of blood T cell repertoires in COVID-19. Clones were sequenced by immunoSEQ multiplex PCR, and TCRdb holds only the in-frame ones, with some missing. The profile shows around 400,000 clones, around 87% of them singletons. Sequenced: peripheral blood. The receptor source for this set is a woman in her sixties with COVID-19, enrolled during active disease.

The chain uses TRBV3-1 (or the pseudogene TRBV3-2) and TRBJ1-4, with D unclear. The CDR3 has 15 residues. Trimming pared 1 base from V and 0 bases from J, leaving 6 bases between. Germline V gene sequence: CDR1 LGHDT, CDR2 YNNKEL (reference sequence). CDR3 sequence reads: CASSQVTATNEKLFF. CDR3 DNA sequence: TGTGCCAGCAGCCAAGTTACAGCAACTAATGAAAAACTGTTTTTT.

V is TRBV6-5 and J is TRBJ1-3; D perhaps matches TRBD1 (6 bases). V gave up 7 bases and J gave up 2 bases, with 12 bases separating them. Germline V lookup: CDR1 MNHEY, CDR2 SVGAGI. The CDR3 is made up of 14 amino acids. Written as DNA, the CDR3 is TGTGCCAGCACCTCCACAGGGCCTGGAAACACCATATATTTT. Its translation is CASTSTGPGNTIYF.

The J gene is TRBJ1-5, the V gene TRBV7-6, with a tentative D call TRBD1 (5 bases). Germline CDR1 is SGHVS and CDR2 is FNYEAQ. The V end lost 4 bases, the J end lost 3 bases, and 16 bases lay between the germline ends. This CDR3 is built from 16 residues. The CDR3 loop is CASSSKPGLFNQPQHF. In DNA form, the CDR3 reads TGTGCCAGCAGCTCAAAACCGGGACTCTTCAATCAGCCCCAGCATTTT.